The T cell receptor (beta chain) described here comes from a study of T cells in Graves' hyperthyroidism and ophthalmopathy. Trimming shortened V by 3 bases and J by 0 bases, and 9 bases separated the two germline ends. CDR3 size: 14 residues. Germline CDR1 reads DFQATT; CDR2 reads SNEGSKA (reference sequence). Researchers took RNA transcripts and amplified the TCR beta CDR3 regions from them. During a first-round RT-PCR of the TCR CDR3, the HTBI primer set was used. TCRdb used MiXCR to reprocess the multiplex PCR reads, holding one entry per CDR3 protein. The sample carries around 210,000 distinct CDR3 sequences, roughly a sixth recorded once.

Specimen: blood. This TCR was sampled from a woman in her forties or fifties with Graves' hyperthyroidism. The chain employs TRBV20-1 and TRBJ1-5; no clear D. The CDR3 here is CSASPLNSNQPQHF. CDR3 nucleotides: TGCAGTGCTAGTCCCCTTAATAGCAATCAGCCCCAGCATTTT.